A single sample is the source of the 20 T cell receptor beta chains below, sequenced in a study of blood T cell repertoires in COVID-19. TCRdb's copy holds only in-frame clones and misses some; the assay was immunoSEQ multiplex PCR. The sample records 200,000 to 250,000 clones, 70% to 90% being singletons. The sequenced sample consisted of peripheral blood. These receptors all come from a man aged 18 to 30 with active or convalescent COVID-19.

The V and J genes are TRBV7-9 and TRBJ1-6, with D unclear. Germline CDR1 reads SEHNR; CDR2 reads FQNEAQ (reference sequence). This CDR3 region has 12 residues. V lost 4 bases and J lost 8, with 6 bases in between. The CDR3 coding sequence is TGTGCCAGCAGCTACGGGGATTCACCCCTCCACTTT. Translation: CASSYGDSPLHF.

The chain employs TRBV19 and TRBJ1-1; 9 positions match TRBD1. This CDR3 spans 14 amino acids. The trim removed 4 bases at V and 4 bases at J, leaving 4 bases unmatched. Germline assignment: CDR1 LNHDA and CDR2 SQIVND (reference sequence). CDR3 residues: CASSKTGGGTEAFF. CDR3 nucleotide sequence: TGTGCCAGTAGTAAAACAGGGGGCGGCACTGAAGCTTTCTTT.

The chain is built from TRBV3-1 (or the pseudogene TRBV3-2) and TRBJ1-5, with 9 bases that match TRBD1. Germline lookup yields CDR1 LGHDT and CDR2 YNNKEL (reference sequence). J lost 3 bases, V lost 6 bases, and 6 bases had no gene match. The CDR3 extends over 15 amino acids. CDR3 region: CASSQGQGPNQPQHF. In DNA form, the CDR3 reads TGTGCCAGCAGTCAGGGACAGGGCCCCAATCAGCCCCAGCATTTT.

This clone was observed a handful of times. This sequence joins TRBV7-2 and TRBJ1-2, with D uncertain. The CDR3 covers 13 residues. Per the germline V gene, CDR1 is SGHTA and CDR2 is FQGNSA. V was trimmed by 2 bases and J by 4 bases, leaving 8 bases between them. CDR3 residues: CASSLFRSYGYTF. The CDR3 DNA follows: TGTGCCAGCAGCTTATTCCGTTCCTATGGCTACACCTTC.

This rearrangement joins TRBV3-1 (or the pseudogene TRBV3-2) to TRBJ2-3; perhaps TRBD2 as D (6 bases). The CDR3 spans 15 residues. Trimming shortened V by 3 bases and J by 2 bases, and 12 bases separated the two germline ends. The germline V gene has CDR1 LGHDT and CDR2 YNNKEL (reference sequence). The CDR3 sequence: CASSHPGGDTDTQYF. The DNA of the CDR3 is TGTGCCAGCAGCCACCCCGGGGGAGACACAGATACGCAGTATTTT.

This clone came up once. V and J are TRBV28 and TRBJ1-2; 8 positions agree with TRBD1. Germline CDR1 reads MDHEN; CDR2 reads SYDVKM. CDR3 length: 15 residues. Unmatched junction bases numbered 8, after V lost 5 bases and J lost 3 bases. The CDR3 DNA follows: TGTGCCAGCAGTGTCTTGACAGGGGATGACTATGGCTACACCTTC. Translated: CASSVLTGDDYGYTF.

The chain is built from TRBV2 and TRBJ1-5, with D possibly matching TRBD1 (5 bases). CDR3 size: 14 residues. The germline CDR1 and CDR2 sequences are SNHLY and FYNNEI. V lost 7 bases, J lost 3 bases, and 13 bases lay in between. The CDR3: CASNKDTDNQPQHF. The CDR3 region has the DNA TGTGCCAGCAACAAGGACACGGACAATCAGCCCCAGCATTTT.

The chain combines TRBV12-2 with TRBJ1-2; the D call of TRBD1 is as the table states it, not checked on the DNA. TRBV12-2 is flagged as a pseudogene. CDR3 length equals 14 residues. The DNA of the CDR3 is TGTGCAAGTCGCTACACCATTTGTGGGGCTGGCTACACCTTC. Translation: CASRYTICGAGYTF.

V and J are TRBV30 and TRBJ2-7, with a possible D match to TRBD2 (6 bases). The CDR3 consists of 12 residues. Germline assignment: CDR1 GTSNPN and CDR2 SVGIG (reference sequence). Trimming stripped 3 bases from V and 4 bases from J, with 10 bases between. The DNA of the CDR3 is TGTGCCTGGAGGATAGCGGCGTACGAGCAGTACTTC. Its translation: CAWRIAAYEQYF.

CDR3: CASSPNGLAGVYADTQYF. The CDR3 DNA reads TGTGCCAGCAGCCCTAATGGACTAGCGGGAGTTTATGCAGATACGCAGTATTTT. The J gene is TRBJ2-3, the V gene TRBV6-2 or TRBV6-3; 13 nucleotides agree with TRBD2. There are 18 residues in the CDR3. Trimming took 6 bases from V and 4 from J; bases not matched to a gene: 13. Looked up from germline, CDR1 is MNHEY and CDR2 is SVGEGT.

This chain joins TRBV29-1 and TRBJ2-7, with 10 bases aligning to TRBD1. Looked up from germline, CDR1 is SQVTM and CDR2 is ANQGSEA. The CDR3 spans 13 residues. V was clipped by 6 bases and J by 3 bases; unmatched bases: 5. CDR3 bases: TGCAGCGTCGCGGGACAGGGGATCTACGAGCAGTACTTC. It yields the protein CSVAGQGIYEQYF.

The V call is TRBV3-1 (or the pseudogene TRBV3-2), the J call TRBJ1-5; D is unresolved. Trimming shortened V by 3 bases and J by 2 bases, and 14 bases separated the two germline ends. Germline V gene lookup returns CDR1 LGHDT and CDR2 YNNKEL (reference sequence). The CDR3 has 16 amino acids. In DNA form, the CDR3 reads TGTGCCAGCAGCCAGCACAGTCTATCGGGCAATCAGCCCCAGCATTTT. This sequence encodes CASSQHSLSGNQPQHF.

The rearrangement joins TRBV24-1 to TRBJ1-4; 10 bases align to TRBD1. Germline V gene sequence: CDR1 KGHDR, CDR2 SFDVKD. The CDR3 runs to 13 residues. After removal of 5 bases from V and 8 bases from J, the junction contained 1 base not matched to a gene. The CDR3 nucleotides are TGTGCCACCAGTGGACAGGGGGCAGAAAAACTGTTTTTT. It codes for CATSGQGAEKLFF.

V gene TRBV14 combines with J gene TRBJ2-2; TRBD1 aligns across 7 bases. The V segment lost 5 bases and the J segment 1 base; nucleotides outside the gene matches: 1. Germline V gene data show CDR1 as SGHDN and CDR2 as FVKESK. This CDR3 has 14 residues. The CDR3 DNA reads TGTGCCAGCAGCTGGGACAGGAACACCGGGGAGCTGTTTTTT. This codes for CASSWDRNTGELFF.

The rearrangement joins TRBV11-2 to TRBJ2-3; D is uncertain. This CDR3 spans 14 amino acids. Trimming removed 0 bases from V and 4 bases from J, with 8 bases in between. Germline V gives CDR1 SGHAT, CDR2 FQNNGV. CDR3 residues: CASSLDLGSDTQYF. CDR3 in DNA: TGTGCCAGCAGCTTAGATCTGGGCTCAGATACGCAGTATTTT. Full variable domain (outside the CDR3, taken from reference TRBV11-2 and TRBJ2-3): EAGVAQSPRYKIIEKRQSVAFWCNPISGHATLYWYQQILGQGPKLLIQFQNNGVVDDSQLPKDRFSAERLKGVDSTLKIQPAKLEDSAVYLCASSLDLGSDTQYFGPGTRLTVL.

The chain joins TRBV30 to TRBJ2-7; 7 bases agree with TRBD2. V gave up 6 bases and J gave up 2 bases; unmatched junction bases: 13. CDR3 length: 15 residues. Germline V gives CDR1 GTSNPN, CDR2 SVGIG (reference sequence). The CDR3 region is CACLPGLAETYEQYF. CDR3 bases: TGTGCCTGCCTCCCGGGTCTAGCGGAAACCTACGAGCAGTACTTC.

The chain links TRBV28 to TRBJ1-5; 10 bases are shared with TRBD1. This CDR3 is built from 15 residues. Germline CDR1 is MDHEN and CDR2 is SYDVKM. J was trimmed by 4 bases and V by 1 base; bases with no gene match: 1. In DNA form, the CDR3 reads TGTGCCAGCAGTTTATCGGGACAGGGGAATCAGCCCCAGCATTTT. Amino acids: CASSLSGQGNQPQHF.

The chain has TRBV29-1 and TRBJ1-1; D is unresolved. Looked up from germline, CDR1 is SQVTM and CDR2 is ANQGSEA. This CDR3 is built from 12 residues. Trimming pared 8 bases from V and 2 bases from J, leaving 12 bases between. The DNA for the CDR3 is TGCAGCTCCGGAGGGCTTAACACTGAAGCTTTCTTT. Its protein is CSSGGLNTEAFF. The full variable domain, in which reference TRBV29-1 and TRBJ1-1 provide the parts outside the CDR3, is SAVISQKPSRDICQRGTSLTIQCQVDSQVTMMFWYRQQPGQSLTLIATANQGSEATYESGFVIDKFPISRPNLTFSTLTVSNMSPEDSSIYLCSSGGLNTEAFFGQGTRLTVV.

The chain joins TRBV11-2 to TRBJ2-3; 13 bases map to TRBD2. The CDR3 loop spans 16 amino acids. Germline V lookup: CDR1 SGHAT, CDR2 FQNNGV. The J segment lost 5 bases and the V segment lost 7 bases, leaving 9 bases of the junction unmatched. The CDR3 sequence is CASTRGLAGAVDTQYF. The CDR3 nucleotides read TGTGCCAGCACCCGAGGACTAGCGGGAGCGGTAGATACGCAGTATTTT.

This rearrangement joins TRBV7-9 to TRBJ2-2; no firm D call. V lost 3 bases to trimming and J lost 7 bases, with 12 bases between them. Germline V CDR1 and CDR2: SEHNR, FQNEAQ (reference sequence). This CDR3 spans 14 amino acids. This chain's CDR3 is CASSLAGQYGELFF. The CDR3 DNA reads TGTGCCAGCAGCTTGGCAGGCCAGTACGGGGAGCTGTTTTTT.